These 30 T cell receptor beta chains came from one sample sequenced in a study of blood T cell repertoires in COVID-19. Generated by immunoSEQ multiplex PCR, the TCRdb table keeps only in-frame clones and is missing some. The data hold roughly 200,000 clones, with 82% observed a single time. Sample: PBMCs or T cells enriched from blood (not recorded which). Receptors originate from a man in his forties or fifties who had recovered from COVID-19.

V and J are TRBV29-1 and TRBJ2-2; TRBD1 might be the D (5 bases). Germline V CDR1 and CDR2: SQVTM, ANQGSEA. The CDR3 sequence is 13 residues long. V lost 7 bases and J lost 3, with 12 bases in between. The CDR3 DNA reads as TGCAGCGGGGCACAGGCCCACACCGGGGAGCTGTTTTTT. This encodes CSGAQAHTGELFF.

The sample holds one count of this clone. The chain carries TRBV2 and TRBJ2-4, with D perhaps TRBD2 (5 bases). The CDR3 spans 14 residues. The V and J ends lost 0 bases and 6 bases respectively, with 9 bases between them. Germline V gives CDR1 SNHLY, CDR2 FYNNEI. The CDR3 DNA sequence: TGTGCCAGCAGTGAAGCGAGCACTAGAAACATTCAGTACTTC. Translated, it gives CASSEASTRNIQYF.

The chain couples TRBV7-2 to TRBJ2-1, with TRBD2 identical over 12 bases. V was pared by 0 bases and J by 4 bases, with 7 bases of the junction left unmatched. The CDR3 consists of 18 residues. Germline V gene data show CDR1 as SGHTA and CDR2 as FQGNSA. Written as DNA, the CDR3 is TGTGCCAGCAGCTTAGCTAGGACTAGCGGGAATAATTACAATGAGCAGTTCTTC. This codes for CASSLARTSGNNYNEQFF. Drawing the rest from reference TRBV7-2 and TRBJ2-1, the complete variable domain is GAGVSQSPSNKVTEKGKDVELRCDPISGHTALYWYRQSLGQGLEFLIYFQGNSAPDKSGLPSDRFSAERTGGSVSTLTIQRTQQEDSAVYLCASSLARTSGNNYNEQFFGPGTRLTVL.

This chain connects TRBV11-2 to TRBJ1-1; D is unresolved. Germline CDR1 is SGHAT and CDR2 is FQNNGV. The V end was cut by 5 bases, the J end by 5 bases, with 9 bases between. The length of the CDR3 is 12 residues. The CDR3 reads CASSPQRTEAFF. For the CDR3, the DNA is TGTGCCAGCAGCCCCCAGAGGACTGAAGCTTTCTTT.

The chain employs TRBV12-3 or TRBV12-4 and TRBJ1-2; TRBD1 might be the D (6 bases). V was shortened by 5 bases and J by 0 bases, with 7 bases between the two germline ends. The CDR3 loop spans 13 amino acids. The chain's CDR3 is CASSRTANYGYTF. Here the CDR3 DNA reads TGTGCCAGCAGTCGGACAGCTAACTATGGCTACACCTTC.

This chain's CDR3 is CASSLVAAGGGVTEAFF. CDR3 coding DNA: TGTGCCAGCAGCTTAGTCGCGGCAGGGGGCGGCGTCACTGAAGCTTTCTTT. This rearrangement joins TRBV7-8 to TRBJ1-1, with 8 bases that match TRBD1. The germline V gene has CDR1 SGHVS and CDR2 FQNEAQ. The CDR3 contains 17 residues. J gave up 4 bases and V 1 base, and 11 bases lay outside the gene matches.

CDR3 region: CASSDSNQPQHF. The CDR3 DNA follows: TGTGCCAGCAGCGACAGTAATCAGCCCCAGCATTTT. The V and J genes are TRBV28 and TRBJ1-5, with D possibly matching TRBD1 (5 bases). The CDR3 consists of 12 residues. V was pared by 6 bases and J by 4 bases, with 7 bases between. Per germline, CDR1 MDHEN and CDR2 SYDVKM.

V and J are TRBV6-5 and TRBJ1-4; D not certain. The CDR3 is 15 amino acids. V was shortened by 2 bases and J by 5 bases, with 12 bases between the two germline ends. Per germline, CDR1 MNHEY and CDR2 SVGAGI. As DNA, the CDR3 is TGTGCCAGCAGTTACGATGCCGGGTTAAATGAAAAACTGTTTTTT. It codes for CASSYDAGLNEKLFF.

The V gene is TRBV7-2, the J gene TRBJ2-1; 13 bases are a match to TRBD2. The CDR3 loop spans 14 amino acids. Per germline, CDR1 SGHTA and CDR2 FQGNSA. The V gene end was trimmed by 6 bases and the J gene end by 12 bases; junction bases not matched to a gene: 8. The CDR3 nucleotides read TGTGCCAGCAGTCTTCGCACTAGCGGGAGGGCGCAGTTCTTC. This encodes CASSLRTSGRAQFF.

The chain carries TRBV5-1 and TRBJ1-2; 7 nucleotides agree with TRBD1. CDR3 length: 15 residues. Losses at the gene ends were 4 bases for V and 6 bases for J; bases not matched to a gene: 12. Germline CDR1 SGHRS, CDR2 YFSETQ. The CDR3 bases are TGCGCCAGCAGCCCGAATCCTGGACAGGCGGATGGCTACACCTTC. Translating it yields CASSPNPGQADGYTF. Full variable domain (rest looked up from reference TRBV5-1 and TRBJ1-2): KAGVTQTPRYLIKTRGQQVTLSCSPISGHRSVSWYQQTPGQGLQFLFEYFSETQRNKGNFPGRFSGRQFSNSRSEMNVSTLELGDSALYLCASSPNPGQADGYTFGSGTRLTVV.

The V gene is TRBV7-2, the J gene TRBJ1-1, with D possibly TRBD1 on 5 matching bases. CDR1 SGHTA and CDR2 FQGNSA come from the germline V gene. V was cut by 2 bases and J by 1 base, with 11 bases left in between. CDR3 length: 15 residues. CDR3 loop: CASSLMRGSNTEAFF. CDR3 coding DNA: TGTGCCAGCAGCTTAATGCGGGGGTCGAACACTGAAGCTTTCTTT. Full variable domain (remainder filled in from reference TRBV7-2 and TRBJ1-1): GAGVSQSPSNKVTEKGKDVELRCDPISGHTALYWYRQSLGQGLEFLIYFQGNSAPDKSGLPSDRFSAERTGGSVSTLTIQRTQQEDSAVYLCASSLMRGSNTEAFFGQGTRLTVV.

The V and J genes are TRBV7-9 and TRBJ2-1, with D maybe TRBD2 (5 bases). The CDR3 covers 19 residues. The germline CDR1 and CDR2 sequences are SEHNR and FQNEAQ (reference sequence). The V and J ends lost 4 bases and 2 bases respectively, with 24 bases between them. CDR3 nucleotide sequence: TGTGCCAGCAGCTCCGCTCTCCCTAGCCCCCAAGTCGCCTACAATGAGCAGTTCTTC. Encoded protein: CASSSALPSPQVAYNEQFF.

This clone was observed a single time. V usage is TRBV2 and J usage is TRBJ2-5, with TRBD1 as a possible D gene (5 bases). Germline CDR1 reads SNHLY; CDR2 reads FYNNEI. CDR3 length: 14 residues. V lost 2 bases and J 5 bases, leaving 12 bases between the germline ends. CDR3 protein: CASSERRQGETQYF. CDR3 DNA: TGTGCCAGCAGTGAACGTCGCCAGGGTGAGACCCAGTACTTC.

This clone was detected only once. This rearrangement joins TRBV19 to TRBJ2-1, with D perhaps TRBD1 (6 bases). This CDR3 is built from 13 residues. V gave up 10 bases and J gave up 0 bases, with 10 bases separating them. CDR1 and CDR2 (germline): LNHDA, SQIVND (reference sequence). CDR3 nucleotides: TGTGCCAAGGGGACATTCTCCTACAATGAGCAGTTCTTC. Protein product: CAKGTFSYNEQFF.

The chain couples TRBV20-1 to TRBJ1-2; 11 nucleotides align to TRBD1. V trimming: 5 bases; J trimming: 11 bases; junction bases outside the gene matches: 4. The CDR3 sequence is 11 residues long. The germline V gene encodes CDR1 DFQATT and CDR2 SNEGSKA (reference sequence). This CDR3 reads CSAGTGGGYTF. In DNA, the CDR3 is TGCAGTGCTGGGACAGGGGGAGGATACACCTTC.

The gene calls are TRBV11-3 and TRBJ2-1; TRBD2 aligns across 11 bases. CDR1 is SGHNT and CDR2 is YENEEA in the germline V gene. The CDR3 extends over 16 amino acids. V was pared by 5 bases and J by 7 bases, with 10 bases of the junction left unmatched. CDR3 residues: CASSGIGLAGRNEQFF. CDR3 nucleotides: TGTGCCAGCAGCGGGATCGGACTAGCGGGTAGGAATGAGCAGTTCTTC.

The chain's CDR3 is CASSLLSGGTAEQPQHF. For the CDR3, the DNA is TGTGCCAGCAGCTTACTGTCAGGGGGGACTGCTGAACAGCCCCAGCATTTT. V and J are TRBV7-2 and TRBJ1-5; 7 positions match TRBD1. Germline V CDR1 and CDR2: SGHTA, FQGNSA. The V and J ends lost 2 bases and 7 bases, in that order; junction bases with no gene match: 14. CDR3 length: 17 amino acids.

The chain carries TRBV5-6 and TRBJ1-5; 7 bases match TRBD1. The germline gives CDR1 SGHDT, CDR2 YYEEEE. J lost 0 bases, V lost 0 bases, and 6 bases had no gene match. This CDR3 has 17 residues. The chain's CDR3 is CASSLGQGPYSNQPQHF. In DNA form, the CDR3 reads TGTGCCAGCAGCTTGGGACAGGGACCCTATAGCAATCAGCCCCAGCATTTT.

This clone was seen a single time. This CDR3 reads CASLTGGEGANVLTF. The CDR3 DNA is TGTGCCAGTCTGACAGGGGGCGAGGGGGCCAACGTCCTGACTTTC. The J gene is TRBJ2-6, the V gene TRBV6-5, with 10 bases matching TRBD1. The CDR3 is 15 amino acids. The germline CDR1 and CDR2 sequences are MNHEY and SVGAGI. Unmatched junction bases numbered 6, after V lost 9 bases and J lost 4 bases.

This chain uses TRBV6-1 with TRBJ1-1; weak D call: TRBD1 (5 bases). Germline values: CDR1 MNHNS, CDR2 SASEGT. This CDR3 has 16 residues. Trimming left V 4 bases short and J 1 base short, with 16 bases between. The DNA of the CDR3 is TGTGCCAGCAGTGCGGGCAGGGAAACCGGGAACACTGAAGCTTTCTTT. It encodes CASSAGRETGNTEAFF.

The V and J genes are TRBV4-1 and TRBJ2-3, with 8 bases identical to TRBD2. Per germline, CDR1 MGHRA and CDR2 YSYEKL. Losses at the gene ends were 3 bases for V and 0 bases for J; bases not matched to a gene: 11. This CDR3 comprises 18 residues. The CDR3: CASSQLKNSGTSTDTQYF. The CDR3 coding sequence is TGCGCCAGCAGCCAGCTTAAGAATAGCGGGACTAGCACAGATACGCAGTATTTT.

The V call is TRBV9, the J call TRBJ2-1, with TRBD2 identical over 8 bases. Germline CDR1 and CDR2: SGDLS and YYNGEE. CDR3 size: 15 residues. Losses at the gene ends were 2 bases for V and 8 bases for J; bases not matched to a gene: 9. CDR3 nucleotide sequence: TGTGCCAGCAGCGTTTCCCCAGCGGGAGCTTATGAGCAGTTCTTC. Residues: CASSVSPAGAYEQFF.

The V call is TRBV28, the J call TRBJ1-4, with a weak D call TRBD1 (5 bases). Germline V lookup: CDR1 MDHEN, CDR2 SYDVKM. Trimming stripped 3 bases from V and 6 bases from J, with 11 bases between. This CDR3 is built from 14 residues. CDR3 sequence (DNA): TGTGCCAGCAGTTTGTCGGCAGGGCATGAAAAACTGTTTTTT. This sequence encodes CASSLSAGHEKLFF.

This rearrangement joins TRBV9 to TRBJ2-1; 9 positions agree with TRBD1. Germline CDR1 reads SGDLS; CDR2 reads YYNGEE. Losses at the gene ends were 6 bases for V and 6 bases for J; bases not matched to a gene: 4. The CDR3 sequence is 13 residues long. This chain's CDR3 is CASNRGLFNEQFF. CDR3 nucleotides: TGTGCCAGCAACAGGGGGCTCTTCAATGAGCAGTTCTTC.

This clone showed up many times. This rearrangement joins TRBV21-1 to TRBJ1-5; TRBD1 is the table's D call and was not checked against the DNA. TRBV21-1 is recorded as a pseudogene. The CDR3 is made up of 18 amino acids. CDR3 coding DNA: TGTGCCAGCAGCAAAAAAATGGGGTACGAGGGGGCGGATCAGCCCCAGCATTTT. It codes for CASSKKMGYEGADQPQHF.

This rearrangement joins TRBV10-3 to TRBJ2-1, with 7 bases fitting TRBD1. V lost 0 bases and J lost 2; bases outside the gene matches: 7. Germline V gene lookup returns CDR1 ENHRY and CDR2 SYGVKD. The CDR3 length is 17 residues. The DNA of the CDR3 is TGTGCCATCAGTGAGTCGATTCCGGGACAGACCTACAATGAGCAGTTCTTC. Amino acids: CAISESIPGQTYNEQFF.

The chain is built from TRBV3-1 (or the pseudogene TRBV3-2) and TRBJ1-4; D perhaps matches TRBD1 (6 bases). Between the trimmed V and J ends, which lost 4 bases and 8 bases, there was a span of 17 bases. Per the germline V gene, CDR1 is LGHDT and CDR2 is YNNKEL (reference sequence). This CDR3 is built from 15 residues. The DNA for the CDR3 is TGTGCCAGCAGCCCAGGGACAAGGCCGCGGGAAAAACTGTTTTTT. Protein product: CASSPGTRPREKLFF.

The rearrangement links TRBV3-1 (or the pseudogene TRBV3-2) to TRBJ2-5, with TRBD1 matching 10 bases. CDR3 length equals 17 residues. Per germline, CDR1 LGHDT and CDR2 YNNKEL (reference sequence). V was pared by 3 bases and J by 2 bases, with 9 bases of the junction left unmatched. CDR3 sequence reads: CASSHAPGTGVQETQYF. The CDR3 nucleotides read TGTGCCAGCAGCCATGCGCCCGGGACAGGGGTACAAGAGACCCAGTACTTC.

This chain uses TRBV6-1 with TRBJ2-3; no clear D gene. The CDR3 covers 15 residues. The germline gives CDR1 MNHNS, CDR2 SASEGT. The V end lost 3 bases, the J end lost 2 bases, and 12 bases lay between the germline ends. The CDR3, as DNA: TGTGCCAGCAGTGAGGCTAGTCGATCCACAGATACGCAGTATTTT. Protein: CASSEASRSTDTQYF.

The chain is built from TRBV2 and TRBJ1-1; D remains unclear. V lost 1 base and J lost 0, with 6 bases in between. Germline lookup yields CDR1 SNHLY and CDR2 FYNNEI. This CDR3 spans 14 amino acids. Written as DNA, the CDR3 is TGTGCCAGCAGTGAAGGGCAAATGAACACTGAAGCTTTCTTT. Translating it yields CASSEGQMNTEAFF.